Presented here are 28 T cell receptor beta chains from one specimen sequenced in a study of Ad26.COV2.S vaccination and SARS-CoV-2 variants. Assay: immunoSEQ multiplex PCR; the TCRdb copy retains only in-frame clones and omits some. The sample shows about 350,000 clones, about 88% of them seen only once. The treatment: some 19 received Ad26.COV2.S at low or high dose, single or two shots; a few received placebo; per-sample allocation not given. Samples were taken on day 63 after the first vaccine or placebo injection. The sequenced sample was peripheral blood, obtained in a trial of Ad26.COV2.S vaccine versus placebo. These receptors all stem from a person aged 18-65 years who received the Ad26.COV2.S COVID-19 vaccine or a placebo.

CDR3 loop: CASSFRDGHNEQFF. For the CDR3, the DNA is TGTGCCAGCAGCTTCCGGGACGGGCACAATGAGCAGTTCTTC. This chain connects TRBV14 to TRBJ2-1; the D gene could be TRBD1 or TRBD2 (5 bases each). CDR1 is SGHDN, CDR2 FVKESK, per germline. This CDR3 has 14 residues. Trimming left V 5 bases short and J 5 bases short, with 13 bases between.

This chain uses TRBV10-1 with TRBJ2-7; possibly TRBD1 for D (5 bases). The ends were cut back, 3 bases at V and 3 bases at J, with 12 bases in the middle. Germline V gene lookup returns CDR1 WNHNN and CDR2 SYGVQD (reference sequence). The CDR3 totals 14 residues. CDR3 amino acids: CASSDQGLFYEQYF. The CDR3, as DNA: TGCGCCAGCAGTGACCAGGGCCTCTTCTACGAGCAGTACTTC.

V and J are TRBV27 and TRBJ2-1; the D is unclear. Germline V gene sequence: CDR1 MNHEY, CDR2 SMNVEV (reference sequence). The CDR3 is 15 amino acids. Trimming pared 6 bases from V and 5 bases from J, leaving 17 bases between. CDR3 bases: TGTGCCAGCAGCACCCGATTGTTAGACCACAATGAGCAGTTCTTC. Translation: CASSTRLLDHNEQFF.

The gene calls are TRBV30 and TRBJ2-2, with no clear D. Trimming removed 4 bases from V and 6 bases from J, with 21 bases in between. The germline V gene has CDR1 GTSNPN and CDR2 SVGIG (reference sequence). This CDR3 is built from 16 residues. CDR3 region: CAWKAPLSEMSGELFF. CDR3 nucleotides: TGTGCCTGGAAGGCCCCGCTCTCGGAGATGTCCGGGGAGCTGTTTTTT.

The V call is TRBV5-5, the J call TRBJ2-7; D could derive from TRBD1 or TRBD2 (5 bases each). V was shortened by 5 bases and J by 4 bases, with 19 bases between the two germline ends. The length of the CDR3 is 15 residues. In germline, CDR1 is SGHKS, CDR2 YYEKEE (reference sequence). CDR3 sequence: CASSYSGTRLYEQYF. Here the CDR3 DNA reads TGTGCCAGCAGTTATTCCGGGACGAGACTTTACGAGCAGTACTTC.

This sequence joins TRBV5-1 and TRBJ2-1, with 10 bases identical to TRBD2. The germline V gene has CDR1 SGHRS and CDR2 YFSETQ. Trimming cost V 3 bases and J 6 bases; bases outside gene matches: 6. The CDR3 has 15 amino acids. The CDR3 loop is CASSYTSGMVNEQFF. DNA of the CDR3: TGCGCCAGCAGCTATACTAGCGGGATGGTCAATGAGCAGTTCTTC.

Comments on this clone: Mismatch with germline at one junction end may stem from a read error. The chain uses TRBV3-1 (or the pseudogene TRBV3-2) and TRBJ1-1, with D possibly being TRBD1 (6 bases). The germline gives CDR1 LGHDT, CDR2 YNNKEL (reference sequence). The CDR3 is 12 amino acids. CDR3 sequence: CASSQDRRGRVF. The CDR3 nucleotides are TGTGCCAGCAGCCAAGATCGCCGGGGGCGAGTCTTT.

The V gene is TRBV10-3, the J gene TRBJ2-7; TRBD1 is a possible D gene (6 bases). CDR1 and CDR2 (germline): ENHRY, SYGVKD. This CDR3 has 15 amino acids. V was cut by 6 bases and J by 2 bases, with 17 bases left in between. The CDR3 spells CAISRGEGGAYEQYF. DNA of the CDR3: TGTGCCATCAGCAGGGGAGAAGGGGGAGCCTACGAGCAGTACTTC.

The chain couples TRBV6-5 to TRBJ1-5, with 11 nucleotides matching TRBD1. Germline-derived CDR1 and CDR2 are MNHEY and SVGAGI. V lost 4 bases, J lost 6 bases, and 8 bases stayed unmatched. This CDR3 has 16 amino acids. For the CDR3, the DNA is TGTGCCAGCAGTTTCACCGGGACAGGGGGTGGTCAGCCCCAGCATTTT. As protein: CASSFTGTGGGQPQHF.

This rearrangement joins TRBV12-3 or TRBV12-4 to TRBJ2-3, with D perhaps matching TRBD2 (5 bases). Trimming removed 3 bases at V and 6 bases at J, with 10 bases between. The CDR3 is 13 amino acids. The CDR3 DNA follows: TGTGCCAGCAGTTTCCCGGGATCGGATACGCAGTATTTT. Translating gives CASSFPGSDTQYF.

This sequence joins TRBV6-6 and TRBJ2-4; TRBD2 matches at 9 bases. Losses at the gene ends were 5 bases for V and 6 bases for J; bases not matched to a gene: 5. This CDR3 has 14 residues. In germline, CDR1 is MNHNY, CDR2 SVGAGI (reference sequence). CDR3 in DNA: TGTGCCAGCAGTGGACCTAGCGGGATAAACATTCAGTACTTC. The encoded protein is CASSGPSGINIQYF.

The chain links TRBV11-2 to TRBJ2-7; D is undetermined. The CDR3 is 15 residues long. Germline lookup yields CDR1 SGHAT and CDR2 FQNNGV. Trimming took 5 bases from V and 3 from J, leaving 17 bases between them. CDR3 in DNA: TGTGCCAGCAGCAGCACACATGGAGTCCTCTACGAGCAGTACTTC. Residues: CASSSTHGVLYEQYF.

The chain joins TRBV4-1 to TRBJ2-1; 10 bases align to TRBD1. The CDR3 extends over 15 amino acids. CDR1 and CDR2 from the germline V gene are MGHRA and YSYEKL. The V and J ends lost 5 bases and 8 bases, in that order; junction bases with no gene match: 9. DNA for the CDR3: TGCGCCAGCAGCGATCGGGGACAGGGGTCGGATGAGCAGTTCTTC. Amino acids: CASSDRGQGSDEQFF.

The chain joins TRBV30 to TRBJ1-2, with D unclear. V lost 4 bases and J lost 2, with 14 bases in between. The germline V gene has CDR1 GTSNPN and CDR2 SVGIG (reference sequence). The CDR3 is made up of 14 amino acids. CDR3 residues: CAWKGQESNYGYTF. In DNA, the CDR3 is TGTGCCTGGAAAGGCCAAGAGTCGAACTATGGCTACACCTTC.

This chain connects TRBV20-1 to TRBJ1-2, with TRBD1 matching 7 bases. Germline CDR1 reads DFQATT; CDR2 reads SNEGSKA (reference sequence). The CDR3 contains 13 residues. The ends lost 3 bases at V and 3 bases at J; junction bases unmatched: 4. The CDR3 bases are TGCAGTGCTAGTTCAGACAGGGACTATGGCTACACCTTC. It encodes CSASSDRDYGYTF.

The J gene is TRBJ2-7, the V gene TRBV28; D may match TRBD1 or TRBD2 (6 bases each). Germline V gene sequence: CDR1 MDHEN, CDR2 SYDVKM. Trimming removed 7 bases at V and 6 bases at J, with 22 bases between. The CDR3 spans 15 residues. CDR3 residues: CASTLWGAGGGEQYF. CDR3 nucleotides: TGTGCCAGCACCCTCTGGGGGGCAGGCGGCGGCGAGCAGTACTTC. Full variable domain (rest looked up from reference TRBV28 and TRBJ2-7): DVKVTQSSRYLVKRTGEKVFLECVQDMDHENMFWYRQDPGLGLRLIYFSYDVKMKEKGDIPEGYSVSREKKERFSLILESASTNQTSMYLCASTLWGAGGGEQYFGPGTRLTVT.

This clone was observed a single time. The rearrangement uses TRBV3-1 (or the pseudogene TRBV3-2) and TRBJ1-2, with D possibly matching TRBD1 (5 bases). The germline V and J ends were trimmed by 4 bases and 9 bases, with 15 bases remaining between them. CDR1 and CDR2 from the germline V gene are LGHDT and YNNKEL (reference sequence). The CDR3 is 13 residues long. CDR3 in amino acids: CASSRALRGSYTF. DNA for the CDR3: TGTGCCAGCAGCCGGGCCCTCCGGGGGAGCTACACCTTC.

V and J are TRBV6-4 and TRBJ1-2, with D possibly matching TRBD1 (5 bases). The V and J ends lost 0 bases and 10 bases respectively, with 15 bases between them. There are 14 residues in the CDR3. Looked up from germline, CDR1 is MRHNA and CDR2 is SNTAGT. This chain's CDR3 is CASSDSPVRGVYTF. The CDR3 region has the DNA TGTGCCAGCAGTGACTCACCAGTAAGGGGTGTCTACACCTTC.

The chain couples TRBV7-9 to TRBJ2-5; 8 bases align to TRBD2. Per the germline V gene, CDR1 is SEHNR and CDR2 is FQNEAQ (reference sequence). This CDR3 comprises 12 residues. The CDR3 DNA reads TGTGTGGGGAGCGGGAGCAGAGAGACCCAGTACTTC. Amino acids: CVGSGSRETQYF.

V gene TRBV29-1 combines with J gene TRBJ2-7; 8 bases map to TRBD1. The CDR3 spans 13 residues. CDR1 is SQVTM and CDR2 is ANQGSEA in the germline V gene. V dropped 7 bases and J dropped 5; count of bases not matched to a gene: 10. As DNA, the CDR3 is TGCAGCGCCGGGATAGGACAGGGCGACGAGCAGTACTTC. This codes for CSAGIGQGDEQYF.

The V call is TRBV15, the J call TRBJ2-1, with D possibly called TRBD1 or TRBD2 (7 bases each). Germline V gene data show CDR1 as LNHNV and CDR2 as YYDKDF (reference sequence). This CDR3 has 16 residues. V lost 7 bases and J lost 4, with 20 bases in between. Here the CDR3 DNA reads TGTGCCACCACCCGGGGAGGGGGCCCATCGTACAATGAGCAGTTCTTC. Translating gives CATTRGGGPSYNEQFF.

The chain joins TRBV3-1 (or the pseudogene TRBV3-2) to TRBJ2-7, with 11 bases identical to TRBD1. This CDR3 comprises 18 residues. Trimming at V came to 3 bases and at J to 0 bases, leaving 10 bases not matched to a gene. In germline, CDR1 is LGHDT, CDR2 YNNKEL (reference sequence). The CDR3 nucleotides read TGTGCCAGCAGCCAGGGACAGGGGGGCATAGTAGGCTCCTACGAGCAGTACTTC. Its translation is CASSQGQGGIVGSYEQYF.

The chain is built from TRBV2 and TRBJ2-5; 7 nucleotides line up with TRBD2. With 4 bases clipped from V and 2 bases from J, the junction kept 4 bases outside the gene matches. The CDR3 is 14 residues long. CDR1 SNHLY and CDR2 FYNNEI come from the germline V gene. As DNA, the CDR3 is TGTGCCAGCAGTGCTCAACTAGCGCAAGAGACCCAGTACTTC. It is translated as CASSAQLAQETQYF.

J is TRBJ1-1 and V is TRBV6-5; 9 bases are shared with TRBD1. V trimming: 6 bases; J trimming: 1 base; junction bases outside the gene matches: 3. This CDR3 contains 14 residues. The germline CDR1 and CDR2 sequences are MNHEY and SVGAGI. This chain's CDR3 is CASRLDRGNTEAFF. CDR3 in DNA: TGTGCCAGCAGACTGGACAGGGGGAACACTGAAGCTTTCTTT.

The chain recombines TRBV11-2 with TRBJ2-1; 7 bases are a match to TRBD2. The germline V gene has CDR1 SGHAT and CDR2 FQNNGV. CDR3 length equals 15 residues. The ends lost 7 bases at V and 3 bases at J; junction bases unmatched: 9. The CDR3 DNA follows: TGTGCCAGCACCAAGACGGGGGGAAACTACAATGAGCAGTTCTTC. Amino acids: CASTKTGGNYNEQFF.

In its sample, this clone was seen once. The rearrangement links TRBV3-1 (or the pseudogene TRBV3-2) to TRBJ2-1, with 16 bases that match TRBD2. J lost 4 bases, V lost 4 bases, and 10 bases had no gene match. Germline V gives CDR1 LGHDT, CDR2 YNNKEL (reference sequence). The CDR3 loop spans 19 amino acids. For the CDR3, the DNA is TGTGCCAGCAGCCCCGTCCCGGGACTAGCGGGAGGGTTATACAATGAGCAGTTCTTC. The encoded protein is CASSPVPGLAGGLYNEQFF.

This chain joins TRBV6-2 or TRBV6-3 and TRBJ2-7; possible D gene TRBD1, 5 bases. The CDR3 has 13 amino acids. Trimming removed 5 bases from V and 9 bases from J, with 17 bases in between. Germline values: CDR1 MNHEY, CDR2 SVGEGT. CDR3 sequence: CASSRMGRGWQYF. In DNA form, the CDR3 reads TGTGCCAGCAGTCGCATGGGAAGGGGCTGGCAGTACTTC.

The count of this clone is one. The gene calls are TRBV18 and TRBJ2-5, with D perhaps assigned TRBD1 or TRBD2 (7 bases each). Germline V gene data show CDR1 as KGHSH and CDR2 as LQKENI. Trimming removed 3 bases at V and 3 bases at J, with 17 bases between. The CDR3 is 16 residues long. The CDR3: CASSPARGQGEETQYF. The CDR3, as DNA: TGTGCCAGCTCACCCGCGCGGGGGCAGGGGGAAGAGACCCAGTACTTC.